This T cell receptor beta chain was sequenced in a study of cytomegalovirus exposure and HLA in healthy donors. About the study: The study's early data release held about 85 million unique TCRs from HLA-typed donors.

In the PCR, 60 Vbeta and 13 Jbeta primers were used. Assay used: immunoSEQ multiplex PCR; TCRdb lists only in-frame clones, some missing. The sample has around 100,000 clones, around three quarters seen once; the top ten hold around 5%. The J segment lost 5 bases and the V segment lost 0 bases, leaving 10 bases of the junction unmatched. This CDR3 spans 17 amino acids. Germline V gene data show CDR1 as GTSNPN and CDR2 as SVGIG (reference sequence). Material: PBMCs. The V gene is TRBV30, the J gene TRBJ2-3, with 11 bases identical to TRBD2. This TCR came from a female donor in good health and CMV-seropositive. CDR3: CAWSVSLAGGRQDTQYF. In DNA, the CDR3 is TGTGCCTGGAGTGTATCTCTAGCGGGAGGCCGACAAGATACGCAGTATTTT.